Sequencing of this T cell receptor (beta chain) was carried out in a study of shared clonotypes between healthy human individuals. Study-level background: Researchers assigned three CD4 naive, three CD4 memory, two CD8 naive and one CD8 memory plate to each donor. Study observations and caveats: Exclusively blood specimens were collected; tissue repertoires likely differ.

Remarks on this clone: Its target is not known.

Source study methods: Junction-only sequences without quality scores were provided by ImmunoSEQ, so filtering was different. The table came from immunoSEQ multiplex PCR; TCRdb's copy has only in-frame clones and leaves some out. Clone size and the V and J calls come from that table; the DNA yielded D and trimming. The table includes 2,500,000 or so clones, approximately 90% detected once. This CDR3 contains 14 residues. Germline V CDR1 and CDR2: LNHDA, SQIVND (reference sequence). The V segment lost 5 bases and the J segment 7 bases; nucleotides outside the gene matches: 8. This receptor was taken from a man younger than 35 in good health. Some clones in this sample may be carry-over from other donors' samples. V is TRBV19 and J is TRBJ2-1; 7 bases are a match to TRBD1. Material: naive CD4+ T cells from PBMCs. The subset denotes: CD45RA+ positively selected. For the CDR3, the DNA is TGTGCCAGTAGTCGCCAGACAGGGTCAAATGAGCAGTTCTTC. It encodes CASSRQTGSNEQFF.